What follows describes a single T cell receptor beta chain. Its antigen remains unidentified. One base away there is no much larger clone; base qualities are not given. Patients with uncontrolled infections, other autoimmune diseases, pregnancy or lactation were excluded. Diagnoses were based on clinical symptoms, serum thyroxine and TRAb, thyroid ultrasound and orbital computed tomography. Total RNA was extracted with Trizol reagent, and quality was checked on an Agilent 2100 Bioanalyzer. The source of the sample is a study of T cells in Graves' hyperthyroidism and ophthalmopathy (dated by TCRdb to the late 2010s). About the study as a whole: TCR V-J signatures able to tell the groups apart were searched for in a discovery cohort of 90 to 100 patients, of whom more than 40 had Graves' ophthalmopathy and around 57 had stable Graves' hyperthyroidism. An independent validation cohort of around 19 hyperthyroidism patients and some 15 patients who later progressed to ophthalmopathy tested prospective prediction of ophthalmopathy. The approximately 95 discovery patients were divided at random into training and test sets in a 7:3 ratio. The study also compared thyroid tissue and blood T-cell repertoires from five or six Graves' hyperthyroidism patients. Following sampling, methimazole starting at 30 mg daily was given to hyperthyroidism patients, and high-dose intravenous methylprednisolone was given to ophthalmopathy patients. According to the paper, TCR Vbeta CDR3 sequencing was carried out on 135 peripheral blood samples, which came from fewer than 50 ophthalmopathy, around 75 hyperthyroidism and some 17 progressor patients.

Amplification of TCR beta CDR3 regions was carried out from RNA transcripts. For the first round of RT-PCR on the TCR CDR3, the HTBI primer set was used together with the Qiagen OneStep RT-PCR kit. Libraries were constructed in a second round of multiplex PCR, after which size selection and purification were performed. Sequencing of the libraries was done on an Illumina HiSeq2000 using paired-end 100 bp reads. The authors' pipeline ran thus. Raw data were processed with SOAPnuke, discarding reads with adapters, uncalled bases, mean Phred below 15, or no exact constant-primer or identifier match. COPE v1.2.5 was used to merge high-quality paired reads, and clonotypes were defined as unique nucleotide sequences. MiTCR v1.1 was used to align clonotypes to the IMGT TRBV, TRBD and TRBJ reference segments. The analysis included only V-J combinations with a frequency above 0.0001, which together covered approximately 99% of the repertoires. A TCS score was defined as the ratio of F50 (clonal expansion) to E x V (chaos), with BLOSUM62-based TCRdist applied between CDR3 peptides within each V-J. Welch's t-statistics and random forest reduced just over 500 V-J features to 13, which were used in a naive Bayes classifier (R e1071). The similarity between thyroid and blood repertoires was quantified using the Morisita-Horn index. TCRdb ran its own pipeline on the public reads, namely fastp trimming at Q25 and MiXCR clone calling, and kept in-frame beta chains. Every entry covers one CDR3 protein and lists the most common genes and DNA from its rows. TCRdb's processing, not the study's, gives the V and J calls here. This sample has approximately 640,000 distinct CDR3 sequences in its table, and roughly 46% of those were observed once. The leading ten clones occupy roughly 6.5% of the sample.

The paper as a whole reports these results and caveats: Sample size was not statistically predetermined, and blinding of investigators to group allocation was not performed. In validation, the model predicted progression to ophthalmopathy a median of around 6.5 months before onset, with approximately 68% sensitivity and 72.22% specificity. Most expanded thyroid clonotypes (frequency above 0.001) were also detected in blood, a finding suggesting that blood repertoires may reflect thyroid immune responses. Ophthalmopathy was separated from stable hyperthyroidism by a 13 V-J signature model, with roughly 88% sensitivity and roughly 81% specificity obtained in cross-validation and 80%/75% obtained in testing.

Trimming removed 1 base from V and 7 bases from J, leaving 14 bases between the germline ends. The germline V gene yields SGHVS for CDR1 and FQNEAQ for CDR2. The CDR3 has 15 amino acids, counting the end cysteine and phenylalanine. The entry retains the CDR3 DNA only, 45 bases that are in frame from base 1. The chain employs TRBV7-8 and TRBJ1-5; TRBD1 is a weak D gene call, 6 bases matching. What was sequenced was peripheral blood or thyroid tissue (not recorded which). This sequence originates from an adult man with Graves' disease, either hyperthyroidism or ophthalmopathy (not recorded which). The DNA sequence reads TGTGCCAGCAGCTTAGTCCCAGGGGACCCCCAGCCCCAGCATTTT. Translated, this is CASSLVPGDPQPQHF. With all but the CDR3 taken from the reference TRBV7-8 and TRBJ1-5 genes, the full variable domain is: GAGVSQSPRYKVAKRGQDVALRCDPISGHVSLFWYQQALGQGPEFLTYFQNEAQLDKSGLPSDRFFAERPEGSVSTLKIQRTQQEDSAVYLCASSLVPGDPQPQHFGDGTRLSIL.